A single sample gave rise to the 28 T cell receptor beta chains below, sequenced in a study of cytomegalovirus exposure and HLA in healthy donors. The PCR ran on 60 Vbeta and 13 Jbeta primers. The assay was immunoSEQ multiplex PCR, and TCRdb's table has in-frame clones only and misses some. The repertoire holds approximately 59,000 clones, with almost 80% as singletons. The sequenced sample consisted of PBMCs. All receptors come from a girl aged 5-17 years in good health and CMV-seropositive.

The chain is built from TRBV19 and TRBJ1-2; TRBD1 might be the D (5 bases). The CDR3 is 13 amino acids. With 1 base removed from V and 4 bases from J, the gap between germline ends came to 7 bases. CDR1 and CDR2 from the germline V gene are LNHDA and SQIVND (reference sequence). The CDR3 bases are TGTGCCAGTAGTATAGGGGGCGGCTATGGCTACACCTTC. It translates to CASSIGGGYGYTF.

The chain uses TRBV28 and TRBJ1-1, with a tentative D call TRBD1 (6 bases). The CDR3 has 13 residues. Deletions cut 5 bases from V and 7 bases from J, with 14 bases between. CDR1 and CDR2 (germline): MDHEN, SYDVKM. The CDR3 region is CASSPRGGIEAFF. The CDR3 DNA follows: TGTGCCAGCAGTCCCAGGGGAGGGATTGAAGCTTTCTTT.

The chain combines TRBV29-1 with TRBJ2-7; a possible D gene is TRBD1 (6 bases). CDR1 and CDR2 from the germline V gene are SQVTM and ANQGSEA. This CDR3 is built from 13 residues. The V end lost 5 bases, the J end lost 0 bases, and 11 bases lay between the germline ends. The CDR3 bases are TGCAGCGTTTTGTGGACAGACTCCTACGAGCAGTACTTC. It yields the protein CSVLWTDSYEQYF.

The chain combines TRBV28 with TRBJ2-7; D remains ambiguous. V was pared by 2 bases and J by 0 bases, with 14 bases between. This CDR3 is 16 amino acids long. Looked up from germline, CDR1 is MDHEN and CDR2 is SYDVKM. The CDR3 spells CASSLPPVNSSYEQYF. The CDR3 DNA follows: TGTGCCAGCAGTTTACCCCCCGTAAATAGCTCCTACGAGCAGTACTTC.

In its sample, this clone was seen a few times. The V call is TRBV6-5, the J call TRBJ2-2; a weak D match, TRBD2 (5 bases). The CDR3 is made up of 14 amino acids. Trimming left V 0 bases short and J 7 bases short, with 9 bases between. Germline V gives CDR1 MNHEY, CDR2 SVGAGI. The CDR3, as DNA: TGTGCCAGCAGTTACTCGAGAGGGATCGGGGAGCTGTTTTTT. Amino acid sequence: CASSYSRGIGELFF.

The table lists this clone with a few counts. This chain uses TRBV15 with TRBJ2-7; 11 positions agree with TRBD2. Germline CDR1 reads LNHNV; CDR2 reads YYDKDF (reference sequence). Unmatched junction bases numbered 8, after V lost 3 bases and J lost 7 bases. The CDR3 is 15 residues long. CDR3 region: CATSSNSGRAGEQYF. DNA for the CDR3: TGTGCCACCAGCAGTAATAGCGGGAGGGCCGGGGAGCAGTACTTC.

In this sample, this clone turned up a few times. The rearrangement joins TRBV28 to TRBJ2-7; D remains ambiguous. Trimming removed 6 bases from V and 3 bases from J, with 12 bases in between. Germline-derived CDR1 and CDR2 are MDHEN and SYDVKM. This CDR3 spans 13 amino acids. This chain's CDR3 is CASRSAGFYEQYF. CDR3 DNA: TGTGCCAGCAGGTCGGCAGGATTCTACGAGCAGTACTTC.

V and J are TRBV19 and TRBJ2-7, with D perhaps TRBD2 (5 bases). This CDR3 has 12 amino acids. V was cut by 8 bases and J by 4 bases, with 12 bases left in between. Germline CDR1 and CDR2: LNHDA and SQIVND (reference sequence). In DNA, the CDR3 is TGTGCCAGTTCGGGGAAACGGTACGAGCAGTACTTC. This gives the protein CASSGKRYEQYF. The full variable domain, its missing parts supplied by reference TRBV19 and TRBJ2-7, is DGGITQSPKYLFRKEGQNVTLSCEQNLNHDAMYWYRQDPGQGLRLIYYSQIVNDFQKGDIAEGYSVSREKKESFPLTVTSAQKNPTAFYLCASSGKRYEQYFGPGTRLTVT.

The chain joins TRBV6-5 to TRBJ1-1; 7 bases match TRBD1. The germline V gene has CDR1 MNHEY and CDR2 SVGAGI. V lost 3 bases and J lost 4; bases outside the gene matches: 5. The CDR3 consists of 14 residues. The CDR3, as DNA: TGTGCCAGCAGTTATCTAGGGGGCGGCACTGAAGCTTTCTTT. Protein product: CASSYLGGGTEAFF.

This rearrangement joins TRBV5-6 to TRBJ1-6, with D maybe TRBD1 (6 bases). V was cut by 4 bases and J by 8 bases, with 19 bases left in between. Germline V gene sequence: CDR1 SGHDT, CDR2 YYEEEE. This CDR3 is built from 16 residues. The DNA for the CDR3 is TGTGCCAGCAGCGCCGCCCGAAAGGGGGTAGATTCACCCCTCCACTTT. Its protein product is CASSAARKGVDSPLHF.

The count of this clone is one. This chain joins TRBV5-1 and TRBJ2-5, with a tentative D call TRBD1 (5 bases). Trimming shortened V by 0 bases and J by 0 bases, and 6 bases separated the two germline ends. The CDR3 totals 14 residues. Germline V gene data show CDR1 as SGHRS and CDR2 as YFSETQ. The CDR3 sequence is CASSLEGYQETQYF. The CDR3 DNA sequence: TGCGCCAGCAGCTTGGAGGGGTACCAAGAGACCCAGTACTTC.

The J gene is TRBJ2-7, the V gene TRBV28, with D possibly being TRBD1 (5 bases). Germline V gene sequence: CDR1 MDHEN, CDR2 SYDVKM. The CDR3 length is 13 residues. Trimming left V 6 bases short and J 2 bases short, with 11 bases between. CDR3 residues: CASRIRTTYEQYF. Here the CDR3 DNA reads TGTGCCAGCAGGATCCGGACAACCTACGAGCAGTACTTC.

This clone was seen once. V is TRBV9 and J is TRBJ1-4; 8 positions agree with TRBD1. This CDR3 has 15 residues. J was trimmed by 4 bases and V by 4 bases; bases with no gene match: 6. Germline V CDR1 and CDR2: SGDLS, YYNGEE. The CDR3 nucleotides read TGTGCCAGCAGCCTCGAACAGGGGGTTAATGAAAAACTGTTTTTT. It yields the protein CASSLEQGVNEKLFF. Supplemented by reference TRBV9 and TRBJ1-4, the full variable domain reads DSGVTQTPKHLITATGQRVTLRCSPRSGDLSVYWYQQSLDQGLQFLIQYYNGEERAKGNILERFSAQQFPDLHSELNLSSLELGDSALYFCASSLEQGVNEKLFFGSGTQLSVL.

CDR3 in amino acids: CASSLVGLAASTDTQYF. CDR3 DNA sequence: TGTGCCAGCAGCTTGGTGGGGTTAGCGGCCAGCACAGATACGCAGTATTTT. The chain recombines TRBV5-4 with TRBJ2-3; D possibly corresponds to TRBD2 (6 bases). In germline, CDR1 is SGHNT, CDR2 YYREEE (reference sequence). The CDR3 spans 17 residues. V gave up 0 bases and J gave up 0 bases, with 14 bases separating them.

This rearrangement joins TRBV30 to TRBJ1-3; no firm D call. CDR1 is GTSNPN, CDR2 SVGIG, per germline (reference sequence). V lost 3 bases to trimming and J lost 4 bases, with 10 bases between them. CDR3 length: 13 residues. CDR3 in amino acids: CAWRDGAGNTIYF. The CDR3 region has the DNA TGTGCCTGGAGGGATGGAGCGGGAAACACCATATATTTT.

Here the CDR3 DNA reads TGTGCCAGCAGCGCCCGGGAATACGAGCAGTACTTC. Amino acids: CASSAREYEQYF. The V call is TRBV7-9, the J call TRBJ2-7, with a possible D match to TRBD2 (5 bases). The CDR3 runs 12 residues. Deletions cut 5 bases from V and 4 bases from J, with 9 bases between. Germline values: CDR1 SEHNR, CDR2 FQNEAQ (reference sequence).

The chain combines TRBV6-1 with TRBJ1-5; TRBD1 agrees at 7 bases. V lost 6 bases and J lost 5; bases outside the gene matches: 10. This CDR3 has 15 residues. The germline V gene encodes CDR1 MNHNS and CDR2 SASEGT. The CDR3 DNA is TGTGCCAGCAGCGTTGAGGGGGCGCGAGATCAGCCCCAGCATTTT. The encoded protein is CASSVEGARDQPQHF.

In this sample, this clone turned up once. The chain carries TRBV29-1 and TRBJ1-2, with D possibly being TRBD1 (6 bases). Trimming removed 1 base at V and 6 bases at J, with 12 bases between. The CDR3 is 13 amino acids. Germline V gene lookup returns CDR1 SQVTM and CDR2 ANQGSEA. The CDR3 DNA follows: TGCAGCGTTGAAGGGGGGGGCTTGCATGGCTACACCTTC. It encodes CSVEGGGLHGYTF.

The V gene is TRBV30, the J gene TRBJ2-5; possible D gene TRBD1, 5 bases. CDR3 length: 15 residues. Per germline, CDR1 GTSNPN and CDR2 SVGIG (reference sequence). V gave up 0 bases and J gave up 4 bases, with 15 bases separating them. CDR3 protein: CAWSVQDRPRETQYF. CDR3 in DNA: TGTGCCTGGAGTGTACAGGATAGGCCCAGAGAGACCCAGTACTTC.

The gene calls are TRBV28 and TRBJ2-7; D not certain. This CDR3 is built from 13 residues. Germline lookup yields CDR1 MDHEN and CDR2 SYDVKM. Trimming cost V 4 bases and J 3 bases, with 10 bases left between them. The CDR3 sequence: CASSSQLVYEQYF. DNA of the CDR3: TGTGCCAGCAGTTCTCAACTGGTCTACGAGCAGTACTTC. Combining the CDR3 with reference TRBV28 and TRBJ2-7 gives the whole variable domain DVKVTQSSRYLVKRTGEKVFLECVQDMDHENMFWYRQDPGLGLRLIYFSYDVKMKEKGDIPEGYSVSREKKERFSLILESASTNQTSMYLCASSSQLVYEQYFGPGTRLTVT.

V usage is TRBV19 and J usage is TRBJ2-5; tentative D call: TRBD2 (5 bases). The germline CDR1 and CDR2 sequences are LNHDA and SQIVND (reference sequence). CDR3 length equals 15 residues. Trimming removed 1 base at V and 1 base at J, with 10 bases between. The CDR3 nucleotides read TGTGCCAGTAGTATAGGGGCTAGCAGCCAAGAGACCCAGTACTTC. Its protein product is CASSIGASSQETQYF.

The chain employs TRBV30 and TRBJ2-1, with a weak D call TRBD2 (6 bases). This CDR3 region has 14 residues. Trimming removed 2 bases from V and 2 bases from J, with 10 bases in between. Germline V CDR1 and CDR2: GTSNPN, SVGIG (reference sequence). The CDR3 sequence is CAWSNSGTYNEQFF. The DNA for the CDR3 is TGTGCCTGGAGTAATAGCGGTACCTACAATGAGCAGTTCTTC.

V gene TRBV18 combines with J gene TRBJ1-4; maybe TRBD1 (6 bases). This CDR3 has 17 amino acids. Trimming stripped 1 base from V and 0 bases from J, with 12 bases between. The V gene's germline CDR1 is KGHSH and CDR2 LQKENI. The CDR3 sequence is CASSPLGQSATNEKLFF. In nucleotides, the CDR3 is TGTGCCAGCTCACCACTTGGACAGTCGGCAACTAATGAAAAACTGTTTTTT.

The gene calls are TRBV7-2 and TRBJ1-2, with 9 bases matching TRBD1. The CDR3 is 15 amino acids. Germline-derived CDR1 and CDR2 are SGHTA and FQGNSA. Trimming at V came to 3 bases and at J to 4 bases, leaving 6 bases not matched to a gene. The CDR3 DNA sequence: TGTGCCAGCAGCTTGGCCGGGACAGGGAGCTATGGCTACACCTTC. The encoded protein is CASSLAGTGSYGYTF.

The table lists this clone with a few counts. This chain connects TRBV5-1 to TRBJ2-2, with unresolved D. The germline CDR1 and CDR2 sequences are SGHRS and YFSETQ. There are 16 residues in the CDR3. With 0 bases removed from V and 1 base from J, the gap between germline ends came to 10 bases. The CDR3 loop is CASSLARAMNTGELFF. In DNA, the CDR3 is TGCGCCAGCAGCTTGGCTCGCGCCATGAACACCGGGGAGCTGTTTTTT.

The CDR3 DNA sequence: TGTGCCAGCAGTGCGGACAGGACCTCCTATGGCTACACCTTC. Protein product: CASSADRTSYGYTF. V usage is TRBV6-1 and J usage is TRBJ1-2, with 7 positions matching TRBD1. J lost 4 bases, V lost 4 bases, and 6 bases had no gene match. Per the germline V gene, CDR1 is MNHNS and CDR2 is SASEGT. This CDR3 is 14 amino acids long.

The chain carries TRBV6-6 and TRBJ2-7; unclear D gene. Germline lookup yields CDR1 MNHNY and CDR2 SVGAGI (reference sequence). This CDR3 region has 12 residues. V was cut by 2 bases and J by 5 bases, with 7 bases left in between. CDR3 protein: CASSYGVDEQYF. As DNA, the CDR3 is TGTGCCAGCAGTTACGGAGTGGACGAGCAGTACTTC.

The chain couples TRBV10-3 to TRBJ1-1; D perhaps matches TRBD1 (6 bases). The CDR3 consists of 14 residues. CDR1 is ENHRY, CDR2 SYGVKD, per germline. Trimming shortened V by 2 bases and J by 1 base, and 8 bases separated the two germline ends. CDR3 coding DNA: TGTGCCATCAGTGAGGCACAGGGGAACACTGAAGCTTTCTTT. This sequence encodes CAISEAQGNTEAFF.